Listed here are 28 T cell receptor beta chains from one sample, sequenced in a study of blood T cell repertoires in COVID-19. Method: immunoSEQ multiplex PCR; TCRdb's copy keeps in-frame clones and lacks some. This sample has some 500,000 clones, with 70% to 90% found just once. Sequencing input: PBMCs or T cells enriched from blood (not recorded which). These receptors all stem from a woman in her thirties or forties who had recovered from COVID-19.

Remarks on this clone: Distinct nucleotide sequences in the sample also encode this CDR3. The genes are TRBV18 and TRBJ1-4; TRBD1 is a possible D gene (5 bases). V lost 3 bases and J lost 0, with 8 bases in between. The CDR3 is 15 amino acids. Germline assignment: CDR1 KGHSH and CDR2 LQKENI. The CDR3 loop is CASSPLGATNEKLFF. For the CDR3, the DNA is TGTGCCAGCTCACCCCTAGGGGCAACTAATGAAAAACTGTTTTTT. The full variable domain, in which reference TRBV18 and TRBJ1-4 provide the parts outside the CDR3, is NAGVMQNPRHLVRRRGQEARLRCSPMKGHSHVYWYRQLPEEGLKFMVYLQKENIIDESGMPKERFSAEFPKEGPSILRIQQVVRGDSAAYFCASSPLGATNEKLFFGSGTQLSVL.

V and J are TRBV10-3 and TRBJ2-1, with 12 nucleotides matching TRBD2. Trimming took 8 bases from V and 6 from J; bases not matched to a gene: 5. The germline V gene encodes CDR1 ENHRY and CDR2 SYGVKD. CDR3 length: 14 amino acids. The CDR3 DNA sequence: TGTGCCATCCGAAAGACTAGCGGGAGCAATGAGCAGTTCTTC. It translates to CAIRKTSGSNEQFF.

This clone was seen only a few times. V usage is TRBV7-2 and J usage is TRBJ1-2; 7 bases agree with TRBD1. The CDR3 extends over 15 amino acids. V was clipped by 5 bases and J by 7 bases; unmatched bases: 13. Germline CDR1 reads SGHTA; CDR2 reads FQGNSA. The CDR3 region is CASSRRDSQSFGYTF. The DNA for the CDR3 is TGTGCCAGCAGCCGTAGGGACAGCCAATCGTTTGGCTACACCTTC.

The V gene is TRBV6-2 or TRBV6-3, the J gene TRBJ2-1; D is unresolved. Trimming removed 5 bases at V and 10 bases at J, with 12 bases between. The CDR3 is 12 amino acids. Germline V gene lookup returns CDR1 MNHEY and CDR2 SVGEGT. This chain's CDR3 is CASSDGWAEQFF. The CDR3 DNA reads TGTGCCAGCAGTGACGGCTGGGCAGAGCAGTTCTTC.

The chain joins TRBV5-1 to TRBJ2-7, with D unresolved. Germline CDR1 SGHRS, CDR2 YFSETQ. V lost 5 bases, J lost 1 base, and 10 bases lay in between. The CDR3 sequence is 13 residues long. The chain's CDR3 is CASRPTSSYEQYF. Here the CDR3 DNA reads TGCGCCAGCAGGCCCACAAGTTCCTACGAGCAGTACTTC.

The genes are TRBV24-1 and TRBJ2-3, with 8 bases aligning to TRBD1. Germline trimming cut 3 bases from V and 1 base from J; bases unmatched to any gene: 5. Germline loops: CDR1 KGHDR, CDR2 SFDVKD. The CDR3 sequence is 16 residues long. The CDR3 DNA sequence: TGTGCCACCAGTGATCGGGGGACAGGTGGCACAGATACGCAGTATTTT. The encoded protein is CATSDRGTGGTDTQYF.

The rearrangement uses TRBV7-2 and TRBJ2-7; 10 positions match TRBD2. The CDR3 runs 14 residues. Germline assignment: CDR1 SGHTA and CDR2 FQGNSA. Trimming cost V 4 bases and J 2 bases; bases outside gene matches: 2. The CDR3 reads CASSSAGGAYEQYF. DNA of the CDR3: TGTGCCAGCAGCTCAGCGGGGGGGGCCTACGAGCAGTACTTC.

V is TRBV20-1 and J is TRBJ2-5; no clear D gene. Trimming shortened V by 5 bases and J by 5 bases, and 9 bases separated the two germline ends. CDR1 DFQATT and CDR2 SNEGSKA come from the germline V gene (reference sequence). The CDR3 spans 11 residues. CDR3 nucleotides: TGCAGTGCTCGAGCCAGGGAGACCCAGTACTTC. It specifies CSARARETQYF.

This chain uses TRBV7-9 with TRBJ2-7; 13 nucleotides align to TRBD2. The ends lost 3 bases at V and 3 bases at J; junction bases unmatched: 2. Germline V gene data show CDR1 as SEHNR and CDR2 as FQNEAQ (reference sequence). There are 15 residues in the CDR3. CDR3 amino acids: CASSFGTSGNYEQYF. CDR3 in DNA: TGTGCCAGCAGCTTTGGGACTAGCGGGAACTACGAGCAGTACTTC.

This clone came up once. The chain combines TRBV18 with TRBJ2-1, with TRBD1 identical over 8 bases. Germline assignment: CDR1 KGHSH and CDR2 LQKENI. The CDR3 is made up of 14 amino acids. J lost 4 bases, V lost 6 bases, and 5 bases had no gene match. The CDR3 spells CASSRDRNYNEQFF. CDR3 DNA sequence: TGTGCCAGCTCGCGGGACAGGAATTACAATGAGCAGTTCTTC.

On this clone: Other DNA sequences in this specimen translate into the identical CDR3. CDR3 in DNA: TGCAGCGTGGGTCCAGGGGGAAACACTGAAGCTTTCTTT. Amino acid sequence: CSVGPGGNTEAFF. The V and J genes are TRBV29-1 and TRBJ1-1; 7 bases align to TRBD1. The CDR3 is made up of 13 amino acids. Germline CDR1 and CDR2: SQVTM and ANQGSEA. V shed 6 bases, J shed 2 bases, and the junction held 6 bases outside the gene matches.

This chain links TRBV10-3 with TRBJ2-1, with 9 bases fitting TRBD2. This CDR3 spans 15 amino acids. CDR1 and CDR2 from the germline V gene are ENHRY and SYGVKD. Losses at the gene ends were 4 bases for V and 3 bases for J; bases not matched to a gene: 4. The CDR3 region is CAISGISGGYNEQFF. CDR3 DNA: TGTGCCATCAGTGGGATTAGCGGGGGCTACAATGAGCAGTTCTTC.

As concerns this clone: Relative to the germline gene, one junction end is altered; a read error may explain this. V is TRBV7-9 and J is TRBJ1-2; 7 bases are shared with TRBD1. Germline CDR1 is SEHNR and CDR2 is FQNEAQ (reference sequence). The CDR3 is made up of 10 amino acids. CDR3 sequence: CASSRDSIIF. The DNA of the CDR3 is TGTGCCAGCAGCCGGGACAGCATTATCTTC.

This rearrangement joins TRBV18 to TRBJ1-1, with D uncertain. The germline V and J ends were trimmed by 2 bases and 4 bases, with 11 bases remaining between them. This CDR3 has 14 residues. CDR1 KGHSH and CDR2 LQKENI come from the germline V gene. CDR3 in DNA: TGTGCCAGCTCACCAGGGCACCTTTCCACTGAAGCTTTCTTT. It specifies CASSPGHLSTEAFF.

The V call is TRBV2, the J call TRBJ1-1, with D possibly TRBD1 on 6 matching bases. Germline-derived CDR1 and CDR2 are SNHLY and FYNNEI. This CDR3 has 13 amino acids. V was trimmed by 5 bases and J by 1 base, leaving 8 bases between them. CDR3 sequence (DNA): TGTGCCAGCAGTTCAGGGGAGAACACTGAAGCTTTCTTT. Protein sequence: CASSSGENTEAFF.

The CDR3 sequence is CLSGQGIDSPLHF. The DNA of the CDR3 is TGTCTTTCTGGACAGGGGATAGATTCACCCCTCCACTTT. J is TRBJ1-6 and V is TRBV2; TRBD1 matches 9 bases. CDR1 SNHLY and CDR2 FYNNEI come from the germline V gene. The CDR3 extends over 13 amino acids.

V is TRBV12-3 or TRBV12-4 and J is TRBJ2-5; 7 bases are shared with TRBD2. Germline trimming cut 4 bases from V and 1 base from J; bases unmatched to any gene: 0. This CDR3 has 13 residues. CDR3 DNA sequence: TGTGCCAGCAGTTCGGGGGGCCAAGAGACCCAGTACTTC. This translates into CASSSGGQETQYF.

V is TRBV9 and J is TRBJ2-5; 8 bases map to TRBD2. V lost 4 bases and J lost 1; bases outside the gene matches: 3. The CDR3 consists of 14 residues. Looked up from germline, CDR1 is SGDLS and CDR2 is YYNGEE. CDR3 sequence reads: CASSFGLAQETQYF. The CDR3 DNA sequence: TGTGCCAGCAGCTTCGGACTAGCCCAAGAGACCCAGTACTTC.

This clone was observed a handful of times. J is TRBJ2-7 and V is TRBV11-2; no firm D call. Trimming left V 5 bases short and J 4 bases short, with 9 bases between. The CDR3 contains 12 residues. CDR1 SGHAT and CDR2 FQNNGV come from the germline V gene. CDR3 bases: TGTGCCAGCAGCCCTTTCGGGTACGAGCAGTACTTC. Translated: CASSPFGYEQYF.

This chain links TRBV19 with TRBJ2-1; TRBD2 matches at 13 bases. The CDR3 sequence is 18 residues long. J lost 6 bases, V lost 1 base, and 9 bases had no gene match. Germline V gene lookup returns CDR1 LNHDA and CDR2 SQIVND (reference sequence). CDR3 bases: TGTGCCAGTAGTATAGGACCGAGGACTAGCGGGAGCGTCAATGAGCAGTTCTTC. Encoded protein: CASSIGPRTSGSVNEQFF.

This chain uses TRBV28 with TRBJ1-5; D gene ambiguous. Germline values: CDR1 MDHEN, CDR2 SYDVKM. The V end was cut by 2 bases, the J end by 0 bases, with 8 bases between. The CDR3 loop spans 15 amino acids. This chain's CDR3 is CASSLRVYSNQPQHF. The DNA of the CDR3 is TGTGCCAGCAGTTTACGGGTTTATAGCAATCAGCCCCAGCATTTT.

This clone has only one observation. This rearrangement joins TRBV7-2 to TRBJ2-7, with 8 bases identical to TRBD2. Germline V gene sequence: CDR1 SGHTA, CDR2 FQGNSA. V lost 2 bases, J lost 6 bases, and 6 bases stayed unmatched. CDR3 length: 14 amino acids. This chain's CDR3 is CASSLKAGVGEQYF. In DNA form, the CDR3 reads TGTGCCAGCAGCTTAAAAGCGGGAGTAGGCGAGCAGTACTTC.

The rearrangement links TRBV19 to TRBJ1-2; TRBD1 matches 9 bases. V shed 4 bases, J shed 4 bases, and the junction held 13 bases outside the gene matches. Per germline, CDR1 LNHDA and CDR2 SQIVND (reference sequence). CDR3 length: 17 residues. CDR3 sequence reads: CASSTTGTGRHIYGYTF. The DNA for the CDR3 is TGTGCCAGTAGTACTACCGGGACAGGGAGGCATATCTATGGCTACACCTTC.

The rearrangement joins TRBV4-3 to TRBJ2-2, with no clear D. Per germline, CDR1 LGHNA and CDR2 YSLEER. The V end was cut by 0 bases, the J end by 6 bases, with 11 bases between. This CDR3 is 15 amino acids long. The chain's CDR3 is CASSQEWADPGELFF. DNA of the CDR3: TGCGCCAGCAGCCAAGAATGGGCCGACCCCGGGGAGCTGTTTTTT.

The rearrangement uses TRBV30 and TRBJ2-1; 12 bases agree with TRBD2. Losses at the gene ends were 4 bases for V and 12 bases for J; bases not matched to a gene: 1. CDR1 and CDR2 from the germline V gene are GTSNPN and SVGIG (reference sequence). The CDR3 has 11 amino acids. DNA of the CDR3: TGTGCCTGGACTAGCGGGAGGGGGCAGTTCTTC. It codes for CAWTSGRGQFF.

The rearrangement uses TRBV19 and TRBJ1-5; D perhaps matches TRBD1 (6 bases). The CDR3 runs 14 residues. Germline V gives CDR1 LNHDA, CDR2 SQIVND (reference sequence). V was trimmed by 4 bases and J by 5 bases, leaving 12 bases between them. The CDR3 DNA is TGTGCCAGTAGTACAAACACAGGGTATCAGCCCCAGCATTTT. Translated: CASSTNTGYQPQHF.

The sample holds one count of this clone. The V gene is TRBV10-3, the J gene TRBJ1-3; 10 positions agree with TRBD1. Germline V gives CDR1 ENHRY, CDR2 SYGVKD. The CDR3 sequence is 16 residues long. The V and J ends lost 3 bases and 0 bases, in that order; junction bases with no gene match: 2. CDR3 DNA: TGTGCCATCAGTGAAAGGACAGGGGGCTCTGGAAACACCATATATTTT. Its protein product is CAISERTGGSGNTIYF.

The chain uses TRBV7-8 and TRBJ2-1; a weak D match, TRBD1 (7 bases). Germline V gene lookup returns CDR1 SGHVS and CDR2 FQNEAQ. The CDR3 extends over 16 amino acids. The V end was cut by 5 bases, the J end by 8 bases, with 22 bases between. DNA of the CDR3: TGTGCCAGCAGCCCCAGGGGGGCAGGGGGAATGGATGAGCAGTTCTTC. Protein sequence: CASSPRGAGGMDEQFF. Using reference TRBV7-8 and TRBJ2-1 for the parts outside the CDR3, the full variable domain is GAGVSQSPRYKVAKRGQDVALRCDPISGHVSLFWYQQALGQGPEFLTYFQNEAQLDKSGLPSDRFFAERPEGSVSTLKIQRTQQEDSAVYLCASSPRGAGGMDEQFFGPGTRLTVL.